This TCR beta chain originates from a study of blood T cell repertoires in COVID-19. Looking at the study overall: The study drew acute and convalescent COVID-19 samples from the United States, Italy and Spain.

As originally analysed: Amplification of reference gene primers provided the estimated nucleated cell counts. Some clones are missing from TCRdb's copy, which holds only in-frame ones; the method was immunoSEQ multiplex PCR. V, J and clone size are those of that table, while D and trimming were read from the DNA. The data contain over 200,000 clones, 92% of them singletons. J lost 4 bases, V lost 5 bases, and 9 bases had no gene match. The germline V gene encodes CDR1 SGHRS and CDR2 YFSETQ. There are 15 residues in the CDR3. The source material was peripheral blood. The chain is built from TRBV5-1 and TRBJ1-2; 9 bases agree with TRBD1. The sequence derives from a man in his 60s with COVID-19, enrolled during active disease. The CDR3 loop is CASRKETGGSYGYTF. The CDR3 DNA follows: TGCGCCAGCAGAAAGGAAACAGGGGGCTCCTATGGCTACACCTTC.